The 29 T cell receptor beta chains reported below all come from one sample, sequenced in a study of tumor-infiltrating lymphocytes in oesophageal squamous cell carcinoma. TCRdb reprocessed the PCR reads via MiXCR and lists one record per CDR3 protein. The table includes fewer than 15,000 distinct CDR3 sequences, approximately 50% detected once. Specimen: esophageal tumor tissue. These receptors were taken from a male donor with esophageal squamous cell carcinoma.

The V call is TRBV12-3 or TRBV12-4, the J call TRBJ2-6, with 7 nucleotides matching TRBD2. The J call could be wrong; TRBJ2-1 is a better fit for the DNA end. The CDR3 length is 16 residues. The CDR3 DNA reads as TGTGCCAGCAGTTTTCAGAGACTAGCAGATTTCGATGAGCAGTTCTTC. As protein: CASSFQRLADFDEQFF.

Points on this clonotype: The final CDR3 position lacks the conserved phenylalanine or tryptophan, pointing to a likely read error. The chain links TRBV6-5 to TRBJ1-2, with TRBD1 as a possible D gene (5 bases). This CDR3 is built from 15 residues. V was trimmed by 5 bases and J by 4 bases, leaving 17 bases between them. Germline V lookup: CDR1 MNHEY, CDR2 SVGAGI. Here the CDR3 reads CASSPNRDSCYGYTL. DNA of the CDR3: TGTGCCAGCAGTCCAAACCGGGACTCCTGCTATGGCTACACCTTA.

This clonotype was detected only a few times. The chain is built from TRBV7-2 and TRBJ2-1; 11 bases line up with TRBD2. Germline V gene data show CDR1 as SGHTA and CDR2 as FQGNSA. CDR3 size: 15 residues. J lost 9 bases, V lost 7 bases, and 11 bases had no gene match. The CDR3 DNA follows: TGTGCCAGCAACCAAGTAGCGGGAGGGGGGGGTGAGCAGTTCTTC. Residues: CASNQVAGGGGEQFF.

This clonotype occurred many times. The chain recombines TRBV5-1 with TRBJ2-3, with 8 bases fitting TRBD2. Germline loops: CDR1 SGHRS, CDR2 YFSETQ. There are 14 residues in the CDR3. The V gene end was trimmed by 1 base and the J gene end by 4 bases; junction bases not matched to a gene: 2. CDR3 sequence: CASSLRRGADTQYF. The DNA for the CDR3 is TGCGCCAGCAGCTTGCGGCGGGGGGCAGATACGCAGTATTTT.

The rearrangement joins TRBV6-9 to TRBJ2-3; no clear D. The J call is in doubt because the DNA end fits TRBJ2-7 better. The germline CDR1 and CDR2 sequences are MNHGY and SVAAGI. The CDR3 runs to 13 residues. The CDR3 protein is CASQSNTPYEQYF. In DNA form, the CDR3 reads TGTGCCAGCCAATCTAATACACCTTACGAGCAGTACTTC.

This clonotype came up a few times. The chain carries TRBV7-8 and TRBJ1-1; the D is unclear. This CDR3 has 14 amino acids. V lost 1 base and J lost 1, with 7 bases in between. Germline assignment: CDR1 SGHVS and CDR2 FQNEAQ. DNA for the CDR3: TGTGCCAGCAGCTTAGTCGGCGGGAACACTGAAGCTTTCTTT. Amino acid sequence: CASSLVGGNTEAFF.

In its sample, this clonotype was seen once. V gene TRBV28 combines with J gene TRBJ2-5; 8 bases align to TRBD2. V shed 3 bases, J shed 3 bases, and the junction held 12 bases outside the gene matches. Germline lookup yields CDR1 MDHEN and CDR2 SYDVKM. This CDR3 comprises 17 residues. The CDR3 nucleotides are TGTGCCAGCAGTTTGGTAGCGGGATCGCCAGGGAAAGAGACCCAGTACTTC. Translation gives CASSLVAGSPGKETQYF.

The J gene is TRBJ1-1, the V gene TRBV12-3 or TRBV12-4; unclear D gene. Trimming removed 11 bases from V and 3 bases from J, with 28 bases in between. The CDR3 runs 17 residues. CDR3 sequence reads: CAVTFWQRRGSYTEAFF. The DNA of the CDR3 is TGTGCCGTAACTTTTTGGCAGCGTCGAGGGAGCTACACTGAAGCTTTCTTT.

The chain couples TRBV7-2 to TRBJ2-5, with D perhaps matching TRBD1 or TRBD2 (6 bases each). The J call could be wrong; TRBJ2-1 is a better fit for the DNA end. The germline V gene has CDR1 SGHTA and CDR2 FQGNSA. The CDR3 has 18 amino acids. In DNA, the CDR3 is TGTGCCAGCAGCTTATATATTGTCGGGGGCGTAAGCTACAATGAGCAGTTCTTC. Its translation: CASSLYIVGGVSYNEQFF.

The CDR3 DNA reads TGTGCCAGCAGCCTCGACAGGGTACGCGAGACCCAGTACTTC. Protein sequence: CASSLDRVRETQYF. The gene calls are TRBV6-1 and TRBJ2-1; 7 bases align to TRBD1. TRBJ2-5 explains the end of the DNA better; the J call may be wrong. Germline V gene lookup returns CDR1 MNHNS and CDR2 SASEGT. The CDR3 totals 14 residues.

This clonotype was seen once. The chain links TRBV7-2 to TRBJ2-5, with D maybe TRBD1 (6 bases). The J call may be wrong; the DNA end is better matched by TRBJ1-5. Germline V gene data show CDR1 as SGHTA and CDR2 as FQGNSA. CDR3 length: 15 residues. The CDR3 loop reads CASSGGWGLGQPQHF. The CDR3 bases are TGTGCCAGCAGCGGCGGCTGGGGGCTGGGTCAGCCCCAGCATTTT.

This clonotype has more than one count but fewer than ten. This chain joins TRBV30 and TRBJ2-1, with D possibly matching TRBD1 (6 bases). From germline, CDR1 is GTSNPN and CDR2 SVGIG (reference sequence). V lost 0 bases and J 4 bases, leaving 10 bases between the germline ends. The CDR3 has 14 amino acids. DNA of the CDR3: TGTGCCTGGAGTGTACTGGACAGTTACAATGAGCAGTTCTTC. It yields the protein CAWSVLDSYNEQFF. Combining the CDR3 with reference TRBV30 and TRBJ2-1 gives the whole variable domain SQTIHQWPATLVQPVGSPLSLECTVEGTSNPNLYWYRQAAGRGLQLLFYSVGIGQISSEVPQNLSASRPQDRQFILSSKKLLLSDSGFYLCAWSVLDSYNEQFFGPGTRLTVL.

J is TRBJ2-5 and V is TRBV7-4, with 7 positions matching TRBD2. CDR1 and CDR2 from the germline V gene are SGHVT and SQSDAQ. Losses at the gene ends were 3 bases for V and 3 bases for J; bases not matched to a gene: 7. The CDR3 consists of 15 residues. The CDR3 region is CASSLRVGGEETQYF. For the CDR3, the DNA is TGTGCCAGCAGCTTGAGAGTGGGGGGGGAAGAGACCCAGTACTTC.

This clonotype was seen once. The chain couples TRBV11-3 to TRBJ2-2, with 11 bases matching TRBD2. Trimming took 5 bases from V and 4 from J; bases not matched to a gene: 6. The V gene's germline CDR1 is SGHNT and CDR2 YENEEA. The CDR3 totals 16 residues. This CDR3 reads CASSGGGLAVTGELFF. The CDR3 DNA follows: TGTGCCAGCAGCGGAGGGGGACTAGCGGTCACCGGGGAGCTGTTTTTT.

This clonotype showed up many times. V is TRBV27 and J is TRBJ2-5; possible D gene TRBD1, 5 bases. The germline V gene encodes CDR1 MNHEY and CDR2 SMNVEV (reference sequence). The ends were cut back, 3 bases at V and 5 bases at J, with 19 bases in the middle. The CDR3 sequence is 16 residues long. CDR3 in DNA: TGTGCCAGCAGTTTTCTCGGAACAGGACCAGGGGAGACCCAGTACTTC. Encoded protein: CASSFLGTGPGETQYF.

This rearrangement joins TRBV7-9 to TRBJ1-2; D ambiguous. Deletions cut 8 bases from V and 1 base from J, with 14 bases between. In germline, CDR1 is SEHNR, CDR2 FQNEAQ (reference sequence). The CDR3 spans 14 residues. The CDR3 region is CASQLGPFNYGYTF. As DNA, the CDR3 is TGTGCCAGCCAACTGGGCCCATTTAACTATGGCTACACCTTC.

The chain has TRBV24-1 and TRBJ2-4, with D perhaps matching TRBD1 or TRBD2 (6 bases each). The J call is uncertain, as TRBJ2-5 better fits the DNA end. Germline-derived CDR1 and CDR2 are KGHDR and SFDVKD. The CDR3 contains 15 residues. The CDR3 bases are TGTGCCACCAGTGATTTGAGGGGGGCGGAAGAGACCCAGTACTTC. The encoded protein is CATSDLRGAEETQYF.

This chain uses TRBV7-2 with TRBJ1-5, with a weak D call TRBD1 (6 bases). Germline V gene sequence: CDR1 SGHTA, CDR2 FQGNSA. Trimming took off 5 bases at V and 6 bases at J, with 17 bases between the two ends. CDR3 size: 15 residues. CDR3 in amino acids: CASSPSVRDTQPQHF. The CDR3 DNA follows: TGTGCCAGCAGCCCAAGTGTCCGGGACACTCAGCCCCAGCATTTT.

This clonotype is termed medium-sized (0.01 to 0.1%). The rearrangement links TRBV12-3 or TRBV12-4 to TRBJ1-1; weak D call: TRBD1 (5 bases). There are 14 residues in the CDR3. Trimming stripped 5 bases from V and 4 bases from J, with 14 bases between. As DNA, the CDR3 is TGTGCCAGCAGTCCGGAAAACGGGGGCACTGAAGCTTTCTTT. It yields the protein CASSPENGGTEAFF.

This clonotype was picked up many times. This chain connects TRBV18 to TRBJ2-2; no clear D. In germline, CDR1 is KGHSH, CDR2 LQKENI. The CDR3 is 12 residues long. The germline V and J ends were trimmed by 6 bases and 2 bases, with 4 bases remaining between them. CDR3 amino acids: CASSPNTGELFF. In DNA form, the CDR3 reads TGTGCCAGCTCCCCTAACACCGGGGAGCTGTTTTTT.

Regarding this clonotype: Relative to the germline gene, one junction end is altered; a read error may explain this. This chain connects TRBV11-3 to TRBJ2-7; 11 bases agree with TRBD2. The DNA end is more similar to TRBJ2-1, so the J call may be wrong. CDR3 length equals 16 residues. The germline V gene encodes CDR1 SGHNT and CDR2 YENEEA. CDR3 amino acids: CASSPYSGGAYDEQFF. DNA for the CDR3: TGTGCCAGCAGCCCTTATAGCGGGGGGGCCTACGATGAGCAGTTCTTC.

This clonotype showed up just once. The conserved final phenylalanine or tryptophan is absent from the CDR3, which likely points to a read error. No DNA is shown, since the ends of the CDR3 on it are uncertain; the CDR3 is the one TCRdb lists. The CDR3 loop reads CASRGKVNQPQHFGD. The chain couples TRBV6-8 to TRBJ2-6; the table's D call, TRBD1, has no DNA check behind it. Germline V gene data show CDR1 as MNHGY and CDR2 as SAAAGT. A total of 15 residues make up the CDR3, ends included.

There are a few counts of this clonotype. The chain uses TRBV5-4 and TRBJ1-2; D might be TRBD1 (6 bases). The CDR3 is 17 residues long. Germline values: CDR1 SGHNT, CDR2 YYREEE (reference sequence). The V and J ends lost 0 bases and 8 bases respectively, with 23 bases between them. The CDR3 bases are TGTGCCAGCAGCTTGGGAGGGGGGGCCGGAGTTCCTAGGGGCTACACCTTC. It encodes CASSLGGGAGVPRGYTF.

The chain recombines TRBV7-3 with TRBJ2-5, with 13 bases identical to TRBD2. The CDR3 runs to 16 residues. V lost 3 bases, J lost 4 bases, and 5 bases stayed unmatched. Germline V CDR1 and CDR2: SGHTA, FQGTGA. In DNA, the CDR3 is TGTGCCAGCAGCTTCGGGACTAGCGGGGTAGGAGAGACCCAGTACTTC. Protein sequence: CASSFGTSGVGETQYF.

By share, this clonotype counts as medium-sized. The chain joins TRBV12-3 or TRBV12-4 to TRBJ2-5; D possibly uses TRBD1 or TRBD2 (5 bases each). The CDR3 length is 14 residues. Between the trimmed V and J ends, which lost 1 base and 1 base, there was a span of 7 bases. This CDR3 is CASSLGGTQETQYF. The CDR3 coding sequence is TGTGCCAGCAGTTTAGGTGGGACCCAAGAGACCCAGTACTTC.

As concerns this clonotype: No DNA is shown, since the ends of the CDR3 on it are uncertain; the CDR3 is the one TCRdb lists. J is TRBJ2-6 and V is TRBV5-3; the D call of TRBD1 is as the table states it, not checked on the DNA. TRBV5-3 is sorted into the ORF group, with uncertain function. The CDR3 totals 16 residues, both ends included. This chain's CDR3 is CARSLRQGDGGLHLRF.

This clonotype appeared many times. V is TRBV6-1 and J is TRBJ2-7, with a weak D call TRBD2 (5 bases). Trimming took 6 bases from V and 7 from J, leaving 16 bases between them. Per the germline V gene, CDR1 is MNHNS and CDR2 is SASEGT. This CDR3 has 13 amino acids. The CDR3 region has the DNA TGTGCCAGCAGGTATGGCTCGACGGGAGAGCAGTACTTC. Its protein product is CASRYGSTGEQYF.

The CDR3 bases are TGTGCCAGCAGCTTAGCTAGGACTTGGGATGGCACAGATACGCAGTATTTT. Protein product: CASSLARTWDGTDTQYF. The chain couples TRBV7-6 to TRBJ2-3; D may be TRBD2 (5 bases). The CDR3 totals 17 residues. The ends were cut back, 0 bases at V and 1 base at J, with 14 bases in the middle. Germline CDR1 and CDR2: SGHVS and FNYEAQ.

The CDR3 protein is CASSEDRGFTEAFF. CDR3 sequence (DNA): TGTGCCAGCAGCGAGGACAGGGGGTTTACTGAAGCTTTCTTT. V is TRBV7-6 and J is TRBJ1-1; 10 positions match TRBD1. V lost 5 bases and J lost 5; bases outside the gene matches: 5. Looked up from germline, CDR1 is SGHVS and CDR2 is FNYEAQ. This CDR3 has 14 amino acids.